The 5 T cell receptor beta chains listed next were all sequenced from one sample in a study of technical replicates of blood from several donors. Assay used: immunoSEQ multiplex PCR; TCRdb lists only in-frame clones, some missing. The profile covers more than 55,000 clones, with roughly nine tenths appearing a single time and roughly 0.4% taken by the ten largest. Sequencing input: T cells isolated from PBMCs. The receptor set was obtained from a human donor in good health.

The chain couples TRBV2 to TRBJ2-1; TRBD1 agrees at 9 bases. The germline V gene has CDR1 SNHLY and CDR2 FYNNEI. The J segment lost 7 bases and the V segment lost 10 bases, leaving 8 bases of the junction unmatched. The CDR3 length is 13 residues. The CDR3 DNA reads as TGTGCCAACACGGGACAGGGTGGTAATGAGCAGTTCTTC. Encoded protein: CANTGQGGNEQFF.

The chain couples TRBV9 to TRBJ1-2, with a weak D call TRBD1 (6 bases). Per the germline V gene, CDR1 is SGDLS and CDR2 is YYNGEE. V lost 4 bases to trimming and J lost 0 bases, with 16 bases between them. The CDR3 is made up of 16 amino acids. The DNA for the CDR3 is TGTGCCAGCAGCTTACAGGGCCAACTAGCTAACTATGGCTACACCTTC. This encodes CASSLQGQLANYGYTF.

V gene TRBV5-6 combines with J gene TRBJ1-1, with D maybe TRBD1 (5 bases). The CDR3 runs to 14 residues. Trimming took 3 bases from V and 3 from J, leaving 12 bases between them. Germline assignment: CDR1 SGHDT and CDR2 YYEEEE. CDR3 protein: CASSSEQAYTEAFF. The DNA of the CDR3 is TGTGCCAGCAGCTCTGAACAGGCCTACACTGAAGCTTTCTTT.

V and J are TRBV5-6 and TRBJ2-6, with D possibly being TRBD1 (6 bases). V was clipped by 2 bases and J by 4 bases, with 7 bases between them. This CDR3 has 14 residues. The germline V gene has CDR1 SGHDT and CDR2 YYEEEE. The CDR3, as DNA: TGTGCCAGCAGCTTTGGGACAGGGGCCAACGTCCTGACTTTC. As protein: CASSFGTGANVLTF.

CDR3 region: CASSLGQNNEQFF. CDR3 coding DNA: TGCGCCAGCAGCCTCGGACAGAATAATGAGCAGTTCTTC. The chain links TRBV4-3 to TRBJ2-1; TRBD1 might be the D (6 bases). The CDR3 covers 13 residues. The ends were cut back, 4 bases at V and 7 bases at J, with 11 bases in the middle. Germline V CDR1 and CDR2: LGHNA, YSLEER.